This T cell receptor (beta chain) was recovered during a study of blood T cell repertoires in COVID-19. About the research overall: Donors in the United States, Italy and Spain gave samples during acute or convalescent COVID-19. T cells, B-cell-depleted T cells, or PBMCs supplied cDNA or gDNA.

The length of the CDR3 is 14 residues. The V end was cut by 5 bases, the J end by 6 bases, with 13 bases between. Germline V gene lookup returns CDR1 SGHAT and CDR2 FQNNGV. Original data processing: Cell counts per sample came from amplifying reference gene primers. Profiling relied on immunoSEQ multiplex PCR, and the TCRdb table lists in-frame clones only, not all of them. V and J calls and clone size are copied from that table; D and trimming were computed from the DNA. Among 200,000 to 250,000 clones listed, 70% to 90% were seen once. The sample was peripheral blood. The clonotype originates from a human donor in a cohort sampled during active COVID-19. The gene calls are TRBV11-2 and TRBJ2-2; D gene uncertain. CDR3 bases: TGTGCCAGCAGCCCTGCCGGAGTGCCCGGGGAGCTGTTTTTT. It codes for CASSPAGVPGELFF.